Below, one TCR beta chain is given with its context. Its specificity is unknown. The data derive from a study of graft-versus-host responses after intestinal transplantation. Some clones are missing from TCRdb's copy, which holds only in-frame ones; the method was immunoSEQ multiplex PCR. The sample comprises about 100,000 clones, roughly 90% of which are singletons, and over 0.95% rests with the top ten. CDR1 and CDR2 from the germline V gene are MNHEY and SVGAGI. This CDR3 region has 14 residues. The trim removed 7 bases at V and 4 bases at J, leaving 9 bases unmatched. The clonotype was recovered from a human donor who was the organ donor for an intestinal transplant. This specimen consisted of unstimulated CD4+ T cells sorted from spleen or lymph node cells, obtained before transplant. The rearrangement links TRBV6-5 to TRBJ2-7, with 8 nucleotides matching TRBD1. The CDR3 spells CASINPTGDYEQYF. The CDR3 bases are TGTGCCAGCATTAACCCGACAGGGGATTACGAGCAGTACTTC.